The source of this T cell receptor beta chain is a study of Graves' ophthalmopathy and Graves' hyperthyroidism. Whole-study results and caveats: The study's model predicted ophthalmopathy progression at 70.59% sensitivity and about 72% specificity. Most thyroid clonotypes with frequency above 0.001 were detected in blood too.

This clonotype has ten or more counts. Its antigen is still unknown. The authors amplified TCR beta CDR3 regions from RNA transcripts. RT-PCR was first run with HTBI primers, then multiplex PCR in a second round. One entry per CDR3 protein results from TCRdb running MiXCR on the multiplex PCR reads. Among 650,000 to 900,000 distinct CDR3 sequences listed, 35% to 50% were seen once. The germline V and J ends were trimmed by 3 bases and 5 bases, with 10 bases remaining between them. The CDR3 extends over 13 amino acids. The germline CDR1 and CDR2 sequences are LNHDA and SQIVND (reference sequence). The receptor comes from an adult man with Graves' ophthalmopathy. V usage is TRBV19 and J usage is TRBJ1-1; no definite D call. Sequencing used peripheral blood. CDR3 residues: CASSIGVGTEAFF. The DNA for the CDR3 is TGTGCCAGTAGTATCGGGGTCGGGACTGAAGCTTTCTTT. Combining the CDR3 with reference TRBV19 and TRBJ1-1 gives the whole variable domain DGGITQSPKYLFRKEGQNVTLSCEQNLNHDAMYWYRQDPGQGLRLIYYSQIVNDFQKGDIAEGYSVSREKKESFPLTVTSAQKNPTAFYLCASSIGVGTEAFFGQGTRLTVV.